These T cell receptor beta chains were read from a single sample in a study of spatial heterogeneity in lung cancer. TCRdb re-called the 5' RACE reads with MiXCR, one entry per CDR3 protein. The sample includes tens of thousands of distinct CDR3 sequences, about 7.4% seen only once; the top ten take around 35%. The sequences come from PBMCs, collected at follow-up. Receptor source: a female donor with early-stage non-small cell lung cancer. CDR3s include the opening cysteine and the closing phenylalanine or tryptophan. A D gene is named only where the DNA matches it firmly. Only some rows state a clone size, as once, few, many or a class for expanded clones.

j_gene,abundance,v_gene,d_gene,CDR3aa,CDR3nt
TRBJ2-4,many,TRBV9,NA,CASSVDIQNIQYF,TGTGCCAGCAGCGTAGACATCCAAAACATTCAGTACTTC
TRBJ1-1,NA,TRBV7-9,TRBD1,CASSSRQGGTEAFF,TGTGCCAGCAGCTCCCGACAGGGCGGCACTGAAGCTTTCTTT
TRBJ1-2,few,TRBV29-1,TRBD1,CSVEDRTGGAGYTF,TGCAGCGTTGAAGATCGGACAGGGGGCGCGGGCTACACCTTC
TRBJ2-3,NA,TRBV11-2,TRBD2,CASSLAEWTSYTQYF,TGTGCCAGCAGCTTAGCGGAATGGACTAGCTATACGCAGTATTTT
TRBJ2-3,many,TRBV9,NA,CASSVGPLADTQYF,TGTGCCAGCAGCGTAGGGCCCCTCGCAGATACGCAGTATTTT
TRBJ2-5,few,TRBV12-3/TRBV12-4,TRBD1,CASSFGTGTETQYF,TGTGCCAGCAGTTTTGGGACAGGGACAGAGACCCAGTACTTC
TRBJ1-2,few,TRBV3-1,NA,CASSQDSGGYGYTF,TGTGCCAGCAGCCAAGATTCGGGAGGGTATGGCTACACCTTC
TRBJ2-1,many,TRBV5-1,TRBD2,CASRFSGGTYNEQFF,TGCGCCAGCAGATTTAGCGGGGGGACCTACAATGAGCAGTTCTTC
TRBJ2-7,few,TRBV5-1,TRBD2,CASSFLLAGAGENEQYF,TGCGCCAGCAGCTTTTTACTAGCGGGGGCCGGGGAAAACGAGCAGTACTTC
TRBJ2-6,NA,TRBV5-4,NA,CASSDRGGANVLTF,TGTGCCAGCAGTGACCGGGGTGGGGCCAACGTCCTGACTTTC
TRBJ1-6,NA,TRBV12-3/TRBV12-4,NA,CASRGETSPLHF,TGTGCCAGCAGGGGAGAGACTTCACCCCTCCACTTT
TRBJ1-2,many,TRBV7-2,NA,CASSLSRGGYTF,TGTGCCAGCAGCCTCTCCAGGGGTGGCTACACCTTC
TRBJ2-6,many,TRBV5-1,NA,CASSFWTDPVLTF,TGCGCCAGCAGCTTCTGGACCGATCCGGTTCTGACTTTC
TRBJ1-1,many,TRBV7-2,NA,CASSQQERTEAFF,TGTGCCAGCAGCCAACAAGAAAGGACTGAAGCTTTCTTT
TRBJ2-7,NA,TRBV4-3,TRBD1,CASSQFLADRGSYEQYF,TGCGCCAGCAGCCAATTTCTCGCGGACAGGGGTAGCTACGAGCAGTACTTC
TRBJ1-4,many,TRBV20-1,NA,CSATSTRTVTEKLFF,TGCAGTGCTACCAGTACGAGAACAGTAACTGAAAAACTGTTTTTT
TRBJ1-1,few,TRBV5-1,TRBD1,CASSLVGTVEAFF,TGCGCCAGCAGCTTGGTTGGGACAGTCGAAGCTTTCTTT
TRBJ2-3,once,TRBV7-2,NA,CASSSRNTDTQYF,TGTGCCAGCAGCTCGCGGAACACAGATACGCAGTATTTT
TRBJ1-3,few,TRBV12-3/TRBV12-4,NA,CASSFRGGNTIYF,TGTGCCAGCAGTTTTAGGGGAGGAAACACCATATATTTT
TRBJ1-6,many,TRBV29-1,NA,CSVEDRLGRAMHSPLHF,TGCAGCGTTGAAGATCGGTTGGGCAGGGCAATGCATTCACCCCTCCACTTT
TRBJ2-7,many,TRBV10-3,TRBD1,CAISGTGVKTYEQYF,TGTGCCATCAGTGGGACAGGGGTTAAGACCTACGAGCAGTACTTC
TRBJ2-7,few,TRBV2,NA,CASKGPPVYEQYF,TGTGCCAGCAAAGGGCCTCCGGTCTACGAGCAGTACTTC
TRBJ2-7,many,TRBV5-1,NA,CASSLEGAMIEQYF,TGCGCCAGCAGCTTGGAAGGGGCAATGATCGAGCAGTACTTC
TRBJ2-5,few,TRBV4-1,NA,CASSDPRGAGETQYF,TGCGCCAGCAGCGACCCTAGGGGGGCCGGGGAGACCCAGTACTTC
TRBJ1-2,NA,TRBV7-9,NA,CASSLEGTPNPYGYTF,TGTGCCAGCAGCTTAGAAGGGACTCCGAACCCCTATGGCTACACCTTC
TRBJ1-5,NA,TRBV20-1,NA,CSAVRGESNQPQHF,TGCAGCGCAGTGCGGGGGGAGAGCAATCAGCCCCAGCATTTT
TRBJ1-4,few,TRBV7-9,NA,CASSFGGATNEKLFF,TGTGCCAGCAGCTTTGGGGGAGCAACTAATGAAAAACTGTTTTTT
TRBJ2-3,many,TRBV7-2,TRBD2,CASSFTSGGAPDTQYF,TGTGCCAGCAGCTTTACCAGCGGGGGGGCCCCAGATACGCAGTATTTT
TRBJ1-5,many,TRBV12-3/TRBV12-4,NA,CASSFRGGGINQPQHF,TGTGCCAGCAGTTTCAGGGGCGGAGGTATCAATCAGCCCCAGCATTTT
TRBJ2-3,NA,TRBV2,NA,CASRIVPDTQYF,TGTGCCAGCAGGATCGTCCCAGATACGCAGTATTTT
TRBJ2-6,NA,TRBV20-1,TRBD1,CSARTGTGAGANVLTF,TGCAGTGCTAGAACTGGGACAGGGGCTGGGGCCAACGTCCTGACTTTC
TRBJ2-1,NA,TRBV20-1,NA,CSRTRGNEQFF,TGCAGTAGAACACGGGGCAATGAGCAGTTCTTC
TRBJ1-3,many,TRBV27,NA,CASSPDRAYSGNTIYF,TGTGCCAGCAGTCCGGACAGAGCTTACTCTGGAAACACCATATATTTT
TRBJ2-3,few,TRBV7-2,NA,CASALRGLYTDTQYF,TGTGCCAGCGCCCTCCGGGGCCTATACACAGATACGCAGTATTTT
TRBJ1-4,many,TRBV7-8,NA,CASSLEILMGEKLFF,TGTGCCAGCAGCTTAGAGATCCTAATGGGGGAAAAACTGTTTTTT
TRBJ1-6,many,TRBV5-1,NA,CASSSRAQDNSPLHF,TGCGCCAGCAGCTCGAGGGCCCAGGATAATTCACCCCTCCACTTT
TRBJ2-7,NA,TRBV7-2,NA,CASSLAGTPYEQYF,TGTGCCAGCAGCTTAGCAGGCACCCCCTACGAGCAGTACTTC
TRBJ1-5,many,TRBV6-2/TRBV6-3,TRBD1,CASSLTGQNQPQHF,TGTGCCAGCAGTTTGACAGGGCAAAATCAGCCCCAGCATTTT
TRBJ2-7,NA,TRBV20-1,NA,CSVLRSHEQYF,TGCAGTGTCCTCCGAAGCCACGAGCAGTACTTC
TRBJ1-5,many,TRBV12-3/TRBV12-4,NA,CASSPYDGLNQPQHF,TGTGCCAGCAGCCCCTACGATGGGTTAAATCAGCCCCAGCATTTT
TRBJ2-5,NA,TRBV6-5,NA,CASSPGTLPPVQETQYF,TGTGCCAGCAGCCCCGGGACGCTACCCCCCGTACAAGAGACCCAGTACTTC
TRBJ2-1,many,TRBV6-2/TRBV6-3,NA,CASSPRPGSNEQFF,TGTGCCAGCAGTCCTAGGCCCGGCTCGAATGAGCAGTTCTTC
TRBJ2-7,NA,TRBV2,NA,CASQSFLEQYF,TGTGCCAGCCAGAGTTTCTTGGAGCAGTACTTC
TRBJ2-1,NA,TRBV10-3,TRBD2,CATSSGGPEQFF,TGTGCCACCTCTAGCGGGGGGCCTGAGCAGTTCTTC
TRBJ2-3,NA,TRBV18,TRBD2,CASSLQSSSGKTHTQYF,TGTGCCAGCTCACTCCAAAGCTCTAGCGGAAAAACGCACACGCAGTATTTT
TRBJ2-5,many,TRBV10-1,NA,CASSETEAGETQYF,TGCGCCAGCAGTGAAACGGAGGCAGGGGAGACCCAGTACTTC
TRBJ2-5,many,TRBV6-6,NA,CASSYSGETQYF,TGTGCCAGCAGTTACTCGGGGGAGACCCAGTACTTC
TRBJ2-4,few,TRBV19,NA,CASTRLGLENIQYF,TGTGCCAGTACCCGCTTGGGACTGGAAAACATTCAGTACTTC
TRBJ2-1,NA,TRBV20-1,NA,CSARVQYNEQFF,TGCAGTGCTAGGGTACAATACAATGAGCAGTTCTTC
TRBJ1-3,few,TRBV11-2,NA,CASSLDRYSGNTIYF,TGTGCCAGCAGCTTAGACAGGTACTCTGGAAACACCATATATTTT
TRBJ2-5,many,TRBV12-3/TRBV12-4,NA,CASSGKSKETQYF,TGTGCCAGCAGTGGCAAAAGCAAAGAGACCCAGTACTTC
TRBJ2-1,many,TRBV15,NA,CATSRGLPKTNEQFF,TGTGCCACCAGCAGAGGACTCCCAAAGACGAATGAGCAGTTCTTC
TRBJ2-7,NA,TRBV27,NA,CASSRAGLPVYEQYF,TGTGCCAGCAGCCGAGCCGGACTCCCCGTCTACGAGCAGTACTTC
TRBJ2-3,many,TRBV11-2,NA,CASRRVVTDTQYF,TGTGCCAGCCGCCGCGTGGTCACAGATACGCAGTATTTT
TRBJ2-2,many,TRBV6-5,NA,CASSLRRPNTGELFF,TGTGCCAGCAGTCTTAGACGGCCGAACACCGGGGAGCTGTTTTTT
TRBJ2-7,NA,TRBV7-2,NA,CASSPTGDYYEQYF,TGTGCCAGCAGCCCGACAGGGGACTACTACGAGCAGTACTTC